Following are 25 T cell receptor beta chains from one sample sequenced in a study of shared clonotypes between healthy human individuals. The protocol was immunoSEQ multiplex PCR, while the TCRdb copy is restricted to in-frame clones and leaves out a portion. The sample shows 150,000 to 200,000 clones, roughly 70% of them seen only once. Sequencing was done on a sample of memory CD4+ T cells sorted from blood. The subset: CD45RA-negative fraction. The source of these receptors is a man younger than 40 in good health.

The chain combines TRBV4-3 with TRBJ2-2, with D possibly TRBD2 on 5 matching bases. Looked up from germline, CDR1 is LGHNA and CDR2 is YSLEER. CDR3 length: 14 amino acids. The V gene lost 1 base and the J gene lost 6 bases, with 9 bases spanning the gap. The CDR3 is CASSQGYSAGELFF. In DNA, the CDR3 is TGCGCCAGCAGCCAAGGGTATAGCGCCGGGGAGCTGTTTTTT.

The rearrangement links TRBV7-2 to TRBJ2-2; tentative D call: TRBD2 (5 bases). V was clipped by 3 bases and J by 4 bases, with 9 bases between them. CDR1 and CDR2 (germline): SGHTA, FQGNSA. CDR3 length equals 14 residues. The CDR3 DNA is TGTGCCAGCAGCTTTTTGGAGGCCACCGGGGAGCTGTTTTTT. Translating it yields CASSFLEATGELFF.

This rearrangement joins TRBV5-5 to TRBJ2-5; D not resolved. The V gene's germline CDR1 is SGHKS and CDR2 YYEKEE (reference sequence). V lost 0 bases, J lost 1 base, and 7 bases lay in between. The CDR3 length is 14 residues. CDR3 DNA sequence: TGTGCCAGCAGCTTGGCCCAGATCCAAGAGACCCAGTACTTC. Translated, it gives CASSLAQIQETQYF.

V gene TRBV6-5 combines with J gene TRBJ2-1, with D unresolved. The V gene lost 6 bases and the J gene lost 5 bases, with 11 bases spanning the gap. The germline gives CDR1 MNHEY, CDR2 SVGAGI. The CDR3 loop spans 13 amino acids. The CDR3 loop is CASRWAPDNEQFF. In DNA, the CDR3 is TGTGCCAGCAGGTGGGCCCCGGACAATGAGCAGTTCTTC.

This clone was observed a handful of times. The chain joins TRBV23-1 to TRBJ1-2; D is unclear. TRBV23-1 is labeled an ORF, and its function is uncertain. The length of the CDR3 is 14 residues. V was pared by 2 bases and J by 6 bases, with 13 bases between. The CDR3: CASSQIAEENGYTF. The CDR3 coding sequence is TGCGCCAGCAGTCAAATCGCAGAGGAGAATGGCTACACCTTC.

On this clone: The junction shows a germline mismatch at one end, possibly a read error. The V and J genes are TRBV2 and TRBJ1-5, with D unclear. In germline, CDR1 is SNHLY, CDR2 FYNNEI. CDR3 length: 14 residues. CDR3 loop: CASREGTVNQPQHF. The CDR3 DNA reads as TGTGCCAGCAGAGAAGGAACAGTTAATCAGCCCCAGCATTTT. Filled out from reference TRBV2 and TRBJ1-5, the complete variable domain reads EPEVTQTPSHQVTQMGQEVILRCVPISNHLYFYWYRQILGQKVEFLVSFYNNEISEKSEIFDDQFSVERPDGSNFTLKIRSTKLEDSAMYFCASREGTVNQPQHFGDGTRLSIL.

Only a few counts were recorded for this clone. The V call is TRBV27, the J call TRBJ2-5, with no clear D. CDR3 length equals 15 residues. V was clipped by 2 bases and J by 3 bases, with 13 bases between them. CDR1 is MNHEY and CDR2 is SMNVEV in the germline V gene (reference sequence). CDR3 in DNA: TGTGCCAGCAGTTTAACGCTAGTCGGAAAAGAGACCCAGTACTTC. Translating it yields CASSLTLVGKETQYF.

The V and J genes are TRBV10-1 and TRBJ1-3; D remains ambiguous. Germline lookup yields CDR1 WNHNN and CDR2 SYGVQD (reference sequence). CDR3 length equals 12 residues. V lost 8 bases, J lost 0 bases, and 5 bases lay in between. CDR3 DNA sequence: TGCGCCAGCGGGGACTCTGGAAACACCATATATTTT. As protein: CASGDSGNTIYF.

This clone appeared a few times. The chain links TRBV6-1 to TRBJ1-5, with D perhaps matching TRBD1 (6 bases). V lost 4 bases and J 0 bases, leaving 16 bases between the germline ends. CDR1 MNHNS and CDR2 SASEGT come from the germline V gene. The CDR3 covers 17 residues. As DNA, the CDR3 is TGTGCCAGCAGTGTCCTTCAGGGGATGGATAGCAATCAGCCCCAGCATTTT. Its translation is CASSVLQGMDSNQPQHF.

V usage is TRBV10-3 and J usage is TRBJ2-6; 8 positions agree with TRBD1. CDR1 is ENHRY and CDR2 is SYGVKD in the germline V gene. The CDR3 spans 18 residues. V shed 7 bases, J shed 1 base, and the junction held 12 bases outside the gene matches. The CDR3 reads CAITSGQGRGSGANVLTF. The CDR3 DNA reads as TGTGCCATCACCTCCGGACAGGGAAGGGGTTCTGGGGCCAACGTCCTGACTTTC.

This chain connects TRBV7-8 to TRBJ2-5; D remains unclear. CDR3 length equals 15 residues. From germline, CDR1 is SGHVS and CDR2 FQNEAQ. The V end lost 2 bases, the J end lost 5 bases, and 15 bases lay between the germline ends. CDR3 bases: TGTGCCAGCAGCTTAAGCTCTGTTCGTGTGGAGACCCAGTACTTC. Translated: CASSLSSVRVETQYF.

This clone turned up a few times. V gene TRBV28 combines with J gene TRBJ2-1; D is uncertain. V dropped 3 bases and J dropped 15 bases, with 18 bases sitting between them. The germline CDR1 and CDR2 sequences are MDHEN and SYDVKM. The CDR3 loop spans 13 amino acids. CDR3 nucleotides: TGTGCCAGCAGTTTGGTTTGGTCCGATCGTATGTTCTTC. Translation gives CASSLVWSDRMFF.

The chain is built from TRBV5-8 and TRBJ1-1, with 7 bases fitting TRBD1. Germline V gene sequence: CDR1 SGHTS, CDR2 YDEGEE. The length of the CDR3 is 14 residues. With V trimmed by 4 bases and J by 2 bases, 5 bases remained unmatched. The CDR3 sequence: CASSQGGTNTEAFF. CDR3 nucleotide sequence: TGTGCCAGCAGCCAGGGGGGAACCAACACTGAAGCTTTCTTT. Looking up the rest from reference TRBV5-8 and TRBJ1-1 gives the full variable domain: EAGVTQSPTHLIKTRGQQATLRCSPISGHTSVYWYQQALGLGLQFLLWYDEGEERNRGNFPPRFSGRQFPNYSSELNVNALELEDSALYLCASSQGGTNTEAFFGQGTRLTVV.

V gene TRBV6-1 combines with J gene TRBJ2-3; maybe TRBD2 (5 bases). Germline V gives CDR1 MNHNS, CDR2 SASEGT. There are 15 residues in the CDR3. Trimming cost V 6 bases and J 0 bases, with 13 bases left between them. The CDR3 nucleotides are TGTGCCAGCAGGAGGGCGGTGACTAGCACAGATACGCAGTATTTT. Its protein product is CASRRAVTSTDTQYF.

This clone showed up just a few times. The same CDR3 also results from other DNA sequences found in this sample. The J gene is TRBJ2-3, the V gene TRBV2, with 9 bases matching TRBD1. The junction had 5 bases not matched to a gene; V was cut back by 6 bases and J by 1 base. Germline CDR1 is SNHLY and CDR2 is FYNNEI. CDR3 length: 15 amino acids. CDR3 sequence: CASSGRTGGTDTQYF. The CDR3 DNA reads TGTGCCAGCAGCGGTAGGACAGGGGGCACAGATACGCAGTATTTT.

This clone was found many times. The rearrangement joins TRBV28 to TRBJ1-5; D unclear. The V end lost 4 bases, the J end lost 1 base, and 11 bases lay between the germline ends. In germline, CDR1 is MDHEN, CDR2 SYDVKM. This CDR3 comprises 15 residues. CDR3 in amino acids: CASSSRRRSNQPQHF. In DNA, the CDR3 is TGTGCCAGCAGTTCCCGACGACGGAGCAATCAGCCCCAGCATTTT.

This clone has ten or more counts. The gene calls are TRBV7-2 and TRBJ2-7; 10 bases map to TRBD1. Per the germline V gene, CDR1 is SGHTA and CDR2 is FQGNSA. V lost 4 bases to trimming and J lost 3 bases; unmatched junction nucleotides: 9. The CDR3 is 16 amino acids. CDR3 residues: CASSSVRTGGFYEQYF. CDR3 DNA: TGTGCCAGCAGCTCAGTCCGGACAGGGGGATTCTACGAGCAGTACTTC.

The rearrangement joins TRBV28 to TRBJ1-5; D gene ambiguous. There are 15 residues in the CDR3. The germline CDR1 and CDR2 sequences are MDHEN and SYDVKM. Trimming shortened V by 4 bases and J by 2 bases, and 12 bases separated the two germline ends. As DNA, the CDR3 is TGTGCCAGCAGTTCTATTCGGGCTGGCAATCAGCCCCAGCATTTT. It codes for CASSSIRAGNQPQHF.

This clone was recorded once. CDR3 DNA sequence: TGTGCCAGCAGTTACTCGAGGGACACTACCTACGAGCAGTACTTC. As protein: CASSYSRDTTYEQYF. The rearrangement uses TRBV6-5 and TRBJ2-7, with TRBD1 as a possible D gene (6 bases). This CDR3 is 15 amino acids long. The V end lost 0 bases, the J end lost 2 bases, and 11 bases lay between the germline ends. Germline CDR1 reads MNHEY; CDR2 reads SVGAGI.

The chain joins TRBV11-2 to TRBJ2-7, with 7 bases lining up with TRBD2. The CDR3 loop spans 14 amino acids. Germline lookup yields CDR1 SGHAT and CDR2 FQNNGV. The V gene end was trimmed by 4 bases and the J gene end by 2 bases; junction bases not matched to a gene: 5. Written as DNA, the CDR3 is TGTGCCAGCAGCTCCGCGGGGGTAACCTACGAGCAGTACTTC. Translated, it gives CASSSAGVTYEQYF.

The V and J genes are TRBV5-1 and TRBJ2-1; D uncertain. This CDR3 contains 14 residues. V lost 4 bases to trimming and J lost 8 bases, with 16 bases between them. From germline, CDR1 is SGHRS and CDR2 YFSETQ. DNA of the CDR3: TGCGCCAGCAGCGCCGACCAAGTCATGTATGAGCAGTTCTTC. Translating gives CASSADQVMYEQFF.

This chain connects TRBV5-4 to TRBJ1-4, with no clear D. The CDR3 runs 14 residues. Looked up from germline, CDR1 is SGHNT and CDR2 is YYREEE (reference sequence). Trimming left V 4 bases short and J 8 bases short, with 15 bases between. The CDR3 sequence is CASSHQDTGEKLFF. The CDR3 region has the DNA TGTGCCAGCAGCCACCAGGATACGGGAGAAAAACTGTTTTTT.

V gene TRBV7-9 combines with J gene TRBJ1-5, with D uncertain. Trimming removed 5 bases at V and 5 bases at J, with 10 bases between. The CDR3 spans 13 residues. Germline assignment: CDR1 SEHNR and CDR2 FQNEAQ (reference sequence). This chain's CDR3 is CASSIRGDQPQHF. The CDR3 DNA sequence: TGTGCCAGCAGCATTCGGGGTGATCAGCCCCAGCATTTT.

This clone was seen a few times. The rearrangement links TRBV5-1 to TRBJ2-3; D gene ambiguous. V lost 4 bases to trimming and J lost 6 bases, with 6 bases between them. CDR3 length equals 11 residues. Germline lookup yields CDR1 SGHRS and CDR2 YFSETQ. The CDR3 nucleotides read TGCGCCAGCAGCGATATCGATACGCAGTATTTT. It is translated as CASSDIDTQYF.

The V gene is TRBV7-8, the J gene TRBJ2-5, with 7 nucleotides matching TRBD1. The CDR3 is made up of 14 amino acids. V was clipped by 5 bases and J by 7 bases; unmatched bases: 10. Germline loops: CDR1 SGHVS, CDR2 FQNEAQ. CDR3 region: CASSRDSARGTQYF. CDR3 DNA sequence: TGTGCCAGCAGCCGGGACAGTGCACGGGGGACCCAGTACTTC.